This entry lists 5 T cell receptor beta chains sequenced from one sample in a study of blood T cells in healthy people across ages (dated by TCRdb to between 2014 and 2017). Library preparation was by 5' RACE. The instrument was an Illumina HiSeq 2500. A second PCR of 7 to 11 cycles was performed with a sample-barcoded 5' primer and a J-beta primer mix. TCRdb reran the public reads through fastp at Q25 and MiXCR, keeping productive beta chains. Rows are combined by CDR3 protein, so each entry shows the most common genes and DNA. For this sample the table gives roughly 800,000 distinct CDR3 sequences, of which about 55% were detected only once. Approximately 40% of the sample is in the top ten clones. The sample comprised blood. All receptors come from a man at least 80 years old in good health.

As DNA, the CDR3 is TGCGCCAGCAGCAAGGACGGGACTAGCGGGAGGTCCCACAATGAGCAGTTCTTC. The encoded protein is CASSKDGTSGRSHNEQFF. The rearrangement links TRBV5-1 to TRBJ2-1; 15 positions match TRBD2. With V trimmed by 4 bases and J by 5 bases, 10 bases remained unmatched. Germline CDR1 is SGHRS and CDR2 is YFSETQ. The CDR3 is made up of 18 amino acids.

This clonotype was observed at least ten times. This chain uses TRBV5-1 with TRBJ2-7; tentatively, D is TRBD2 (6 bases). Germline loops: CDR1 SGHRS, CDR2 YFSETQ. The CDR3 runs to 14 residues. V shed 0 bases and J shed 3 bases, with 10 bases lying between them. The CDR3 is CASSLEVSGYEQYF. The CDR3 DNA is TGCGCCAGCAGCTTGGAGGTTAGCGGCTACGAGCAGTACTTC.

The gene calls are TRBV9 and TRBJ2-7, with 7 bases lining up with TRBD1. This CDR3 is 14 amino acids long. Trimming removed 4 bases from V and 3 bases from J; junction bases left unmatched: 7. In germline, CDR1 is SGDLS, CDR2 YYNGEE. The CDR3 nucleotides read TGTGCCAGCAGCCCGAGACAGGGTATCTACGAGCAGTACTTC. Amino acids: CASSPRQGIYEQYF.

The chain uses TRBV25-1 and TRBJ2-1; D perhaps matches TRBD2 (5 bases). The CDR3 is 14 amino acids. Deletions cut 2 bases from V and 7 bases from J, with 12 bases between. CDR1 and CDR2 (germline): MGHDK, SYGVNS. The CDR3 loop is CASSEEGRRNEQFF. The CDR3 coding sequence is TGTGCCAGCAGTGAAGAGGGTCGGCGGAATGAGCAGTTCTTC.

The chain is built from TRBV9 and TRBJ2-2, with D perhaps matching TRBD1 (6 bases). The V gene lost 0 bases and the J gene lost 5 bases, with 14 bases spanning the gap. The length of the CDR3 is 16 residues. Germline assignment: CDR1 SGDLS and CDR2 YYNGEE. The CDR3 nucleotides are TGTGCCAGCAGCGTAGGGCAAAGCCAGGGGACCGGGGAGCTGTTTTTT. Translation: CASSVGQSQGTGELFF.